The rows below give T cell receptor beta chains drawn from one sample of a study of a mutant IDH1 vaccine in newly diagnosed glioma. TCRdb's copy holds only in-frame clones and misses some; the assay was immunoSEQ multiplex PCR. The repertoire consists of tens of thousands of clones, with around 86% occurring once and the leading ten covering 1.3% to 1.5%. These receptors have no known antigen. The sequencing here drew on PBMCs, taken from a glioma patient whose treatment included an IDH1 peptide vaccine. These receptor sequences come from a man aged 35 to 55 with glioma. Each CDR3 is given with its conserved first and last residue. Fields, in order: J gene, clone size, V gene, D gene, CDR3 protein, CDR3 DNA. D genes are given only for firm matches. Not every row has a clone size; where given, it reads once, few, many or a size class.

>TRBJ1-5|.|TRBV5-1|.
CASSLQGRSNQPQHF
TGCGCCAGCAGCTTACAGGGAAGGAGCAATCAGCCCCAGCATTTT
>TRBJ1-4|.|TRBV19|TRBD1
CASSIRDREKLFF
TGTGCCAGTAGTATTAGGGACAGGGAAAAACTGTTTTTT
>TRBJ1-1|.|TRBV5-1|.
CASSFGDGNTEAFF
TGCGCCAGCAGCTTCGGGGACGGAAACACTGAAGCTTTCTTT
>TRBJ1-3|.|TRBV9|TRBD1
CASSVKGAFNLGEDTIYF
TGTGCCAGCAGCGTCAAGGGGGCCTTCAATTTGGGGGAAGACACCATATATTTT
>TRBJ2-3|few|TRBV9|.
CASSPWDGRQDTQYF
TGTGCCAGCAGCCCCTGGGATGGCAGACAAGATACGCAGTATTTT
>TRBJ2-7|.|TRBV2|.
CATLEDYEQYF
TGTGCCACCCTGGAGGACTACGAGCAGTACTTC
>TRBJ2-3|.|TRBV6-6|.
CASERRGTDTQYF
TGTGCTTCGGAGAGACGGGGCACAGATACGCAGTATTTT
>TRBJ2-3|.|TRBV7-5|.
CVRSLAYGRATDTQYF
TGTGTCAGAAGCTTAGCTTACGGGAGGGCCACAGATACGCAGTATTTT
>TRBJ1-1|.|TRBV5-1|.
CASSLGGTASPGTEAFF
TGCGCCAGCAGCTTGGGTGGCACGGCGAGCCCAGGCACTGAAGCTTTCTTT
>TRBJ1-2|.|TRBV27|.
CASTDRLTGNYGYTF
TGTGCCAGCACCGACCGATTGACAGGAAACTATGGCTACACCTTC
>TRBJ1-1|.|TRBV18|.
CASSPGRQATEAFF
TGTGCCAGCTCACCAGGACGGCAGGCTACTGAAGCTTTCTTT
>TRBJ2-5|.|TRBV12-5|.
CASGLGQSGLETQYF
TGTGCTAGTGGTTTGGGACAGTCGGGGTTGGAGACCCAGTACTTC
>TRBJ2-1|once|TRBV4-2|TRBD1
CASSQGPQGDYNEQFF
TGTGCCAGCAGCCAAGGTCCCCAGGGGGACTACAATGAGCAGTTCTTC
>TRBJ2-7|once|TRBV9|.
CASSETGWSYEQYF
TGTGCCAGCAGCGAGACGGGGTGGTCCTACGAGCAGTACTTC
>TRBJ2-7|.|TRBV14|.
CASSQDYRGEQYF
TGTGCCAGCAGCCAAGATTACAGAGGCGAGCAGTACTTC
>TRBJ2-2|.|TRBV6-1|.
CASSPRGGAGELFF
TGTGCCAGCAGTCCCCGAGGGGGGGCCGGGGAGCTGTTTTTT
>TRBJ2-4|.|TRBV29-1|TRBD1
CSVRTGGAASIQYF
TGCAGCGTCCGAACAGGGGGCGCGGCTAGCATTCAGTACTTC
>TRBJ2-3|.|TRBV13|TRBD2
CASSFLTSGKDTQYF
TGTGCCAGCAGCTTTTTGACTAGCGGAAAAGATACGCAGTATTTT
>TRBJ2-2|few|TRBV11-3|TRBD2
CASSLGHRLASGTGELFF
TGTGCCAGCAGCTTAGGCCACCGTCTGGCTAGCGGGACGGGGGAGCTGTTTTTT
>TRBJ2-5|.|TRBV7-2|.
CASSLVGGPVAVLQETQYF
TGTGCCAGCAGCTTAGTAGGAGGGCCCGTAGCGGTCCTACAAGAGACCCAGTACTTC
>TRBJ2-7|.|TRBV7-9|TRBD1
CASSSNRGPYEQYF
TGTGCCAGCAGCTCCAACAGGGGGCCCTACGAGCAGTACTTC
>TRBJ1-2|.|TRBV7-8|TRBD1
CASSLDRDRAYYGYTF
TGTGCCAGCAGCTTAGACCGGGACAGGGCGTACTATGGCTACACCTTC
>TRBJ2-3|.|TRBV7-8|TRBD2
CASSTIGTSGRSTDTQYF
TGTGCCAGCAGCACCATCGGGACTAGCGGGAGAAGCACAGATACGCAGTATTTT
>TRBJ2-7|.|TRBV7-9|.
CASREGGRTYEQYF
TGTGCCAGCAGGGAGGGGGGCCGGACCTACGAGCAGTACTTC
>TRBJ1-2|.|TRBV6-6|.
CASSYQGGDYGYTF
TGTGCCAGCAGTTACCAGGGAGGTGACTATGGCTACACCTTC
>TRBJ2-7|once|TRBV5-5|TRBD1
CASSSTSGTGRSYEQYF
TGTGCCAGCAGCTCAACCTCCGGGACAGGGAGGTCCTACGAGCAGTACTTC
>TRBJ1-1|.|TRBV28|.
CASSFVEIEAFF
TGTGCCAGCAGTTTTGTGGAGATTGAAGCTTTCTTT
>TRBJ2-3|.|TRBV29-1|TRBD2
CSVGGGTSTDTQYF
TGCAGCGTCGGGGGGGGGACAAGCACAGATACGCAGTATTTT
>TRBJ2-7|.|TRBV9|.
CASSVDSYEQYF
TGTGCCAGCAGCGTGGACAGTTACGAGCAGTACTTC
>TRBJ2-7|once|TRBV7-8|.
CASSFRGPTYEQYF
TGTGCCAGCAGCTTCAGGGGTCCTACCTACGAGCAGTACTTC
>TRBJ1-1|.|TRBV27|.
CASSLGQMNTEAFF
TGTGCCAGCAGTTTAGGGCAAATGAACACTGAAGCTTTCTTT
>TRBJ2-3|.|TRBV9|.
CASSGRIASLGTQYF
TGTGCCAGCAGCGGAAGAATAGCGAGTTTAGGTACGCAGTATTTT
>TRBJ1-2|few|TRBV2|TRBD1
CASTRGDRGNRGYTF
TGTGCCAGCACCCGAGGGGACAGGGGGAATCGTGGCTACACCTTC
>TRBJ2-7|once|TRBV28|.
CASSSAQGYEQYF
TGTGCCAGCAGTTCCGCCCAGGGCTACGAGCAGTACTTC
>TRBJ2-7|.|TRBV4-3|TRBD2
CASSQVGGPNEQYF
TGCGCCAGCAGCCAGGTGGGAGGGCCCAACGAGCAGTACTTC
>TRBJ1-1|.|TRBV14|.
CASSQTLTTEAFF
TGTGCCAGCAGCCAAACCCTTACCACTGAAGCTTTCTTT
>TRBJ1-5|.|TRBV7-2|.
CASSLGPTSPQHF
TGTGCCAGCAGCTTAGGCCCGACCAGCCCCCAGCATTTT
>TRBJ2-7|.|TRBV11-3|.
CASSLAGNSYEQYF
TGTGCCAGCAGCTTAGCAGGGAATTCCTACGAGCAGTACTTC
>TRBJ2-5|.|TRBV7-6|.
CASSPTGYQETQYF
TGTGCCAGCAGCCCCACAGGGTACCAAGAGACCCAGTACTTC
>TRBJ1-2|.|TRBV28|TRBD1
CASTTGRGYTF
TGTGCCAGCACGACAGGGAGGGGCTACACCTTC
>TRBJ1-5|.|TRBV7-9|.
CASTLGDQPQHF
TGTGCCAGCACCCTAGGGGACCAGCCCCAGCATTTT
>TRBJ2-7|.|TRBV19|.
CASSISDNYEQYF
TGTGCCAGTAGTATCTCCGACAACTACGAGCAGTACTTC
>TRBJ2-2|.|TRBV6-5|.
CASSYGSATITGELFF
TGTGCCAGCAGTTACGGATCAGCTACTATCACCGGGGAGCTGTTTTTT
>TRBJ2-3|.|TRBV18|.
CASSPSDTQYF
TGTGCCAGCTCACCATCTGATACGCAGTATTTT
>TRBJ1-1|.|TRBV6-4|TRBD1
CASKDPDRGRGMNTEAFF
TGTGCCAGCAAGGACCCCGACAGGGGGAGGGGTATGAACACTGAAGCTTTCTTT
>TRBJ2-2|.|TRBV5-1|.
CASSGQGRPGELFF
TGCGCCAGCAGCGGGCAGGGGAGGCCCGGGGAGCTGTTTTTT
>TRBJ2-7|.|TRBV27|.
CASTGTDKQYF
TGTGCCAGCACCGGGACGGACAAACAGTACTTC